Following are 15 T cell receptor beta chains from one sample sequenced in a study of T cells after somatic rescue of genetic block. TCRdb's copy holds only in-frame clones and misses some; the assay was immunoSEQ multiplex PCR. The sample gives 11,000 or so clones, around 84% of which show up once; 7% to 10% is in the top ten. Input material: peripheral blood mononuclear cells (PBMCs). Receptors were obtained from a boy younger than 18.

J is TRBJ2-5 and V is TRBV13; D is uncertain. The CDR3 has 16 amino acids. CDR1 and CDR2 (germline): PRHDT, FYEKMQ (reference sequence). Trimming removed 5 bases at V and 4 bases at J, with 20 bases between. This CDR3 reads CASSIKGGPGPETQYF. CDR3 coding DNA: TGTGCCAGCAGCATTAAGGGCGGACCAGGCCCAGAGACCCAGTACTTC.

The chain employs TRBV7-2 and TRBJ1-2, with a tentative D call TRBD1 (5 bases). The CDR3 loop spans 16 amino acids. V lost 6 bases and J 0 bases, leaving 17 bases between the germline ends. Germline CDR1 SGHTA, CDR2 FQGNSA. CDR3 protein: CASSSFARGANYGYTF. As DNA, the CDR3 is TGTGCCAGCAGTTCCTTCGCGAGGGGAGCTAACTATGGCTACACCTTC.

The V and J genes are TRBV19 and TRBJ1-2; 7 bases fit TRBD1. This CDR3 spans 14 amino acids. Germline V gene data show CDR1 as LNHDA and CDR2 as SQIVND (reference sequence). The trim removed 4 bases at V and 2 bases at J, leaving 4 bases unmatched. CDR3 residues: CASSRLGQNYGYTF. As DNA, the CDR3 is TGTGCCAGTAGTAGGCTGGGACAGAACTATGGCTACACCTTC.

This chain connects TRBV5-1 to TRBJ2-2; D unresolved. Germline V lookup: CDR1 SGHRS, CDR2 YFSETQ. The CDR3 contains 14 residues. V lost 3 bases, J lost 2 bases, and 8 bases lay in between. CDR3 DNA sequence: TGCGCCAGCAGCTATTACAGAAACACCGGGGAGCTGTTTTTT. Its translation is CASSYYRNTGELFF.

V usage is TRBV7-6 and J usage is TRBJ2-5; no firm D call. The CDR3 covers 14 residues. CDR1 and CDR2 (germline): SGHVS, FNYEAQ. V lost 4 bases, J lost 5 bases, and 14 bases lay in between. CDR3 protein: CASSSADRQETQYF. The CDR3 bases are TGTGCCAGCAGCTCCGCCGACCGGCAGGAGACCCAGTACTTC.

CDR3 nucleotide sequence: TGTGCCAGCAGGGGACCTTCCTATGGCTACACCTTC. It codes for CASRGPSYGYTF. This chain connects TRBV6-1 to TRBJ1-2, with a tentative D call TRBD1 (5 bases). There are 12 residues in the CDR3. The V gene lost 6 bases and the J gene lost 4 bases, with 9 bases spanning the gap. Per the germline V gene, CDR1 is MNHNS and CDR2 is SASEGT.

The chain joins TRBV11-2 to TRBJ2-1; 9 nucleotides align to TRBD2. CDR1 and CDR2 (germline): SGHAT, FQNNGV. This CDR3 has 13 residues. The J segment lost 9 bases and the V segment lost 6 bases, leaving 6 bases of the junction unmatched. The CDR3 sequence: CASRSGGYGEQFF. The CDR3 DNA follows: TGTGCCAGCAGGAGCGGGGGGTATGGTGAGCAGTTCTTC.

This sequence joins TRBV20-1 and TRBJ1-1; D gene unclear. CDR3 length: 11 amino acids. V lost 5 bases to trimming and J lost 6 bases, with 10 bases between them. The germline CDR1 and CDR2 sequences are DFQATT and SNEGSKA (reference sequence). The CDR3 region is CSALGFSEAFF. CDR3 coding DNA: TGCAGTGCTCTGGGGTTTTCTGAAGCTTTCTTT.

The chain is built from TRBV14 and TRBJ2-5; D tentatively reads TRBD1 or TRBD2 (6 bases each). The CDR3 sequence is 15 residues long. Germline loops: CDR1 SGHDN, CDR2 FVKESK. V gave up 0 bases and J gave up 7 bases, with 15 bases separating them. The CDR3 sequence is CASSQDLGGSGTQYF. The CDR3 DNA follows: TGTGCCAGCAGCCAAGATTTGGGGGGCTCGGGGACCCAGTACTTC.

V is TRBV18 and J is TRBJ1-1, with D unresolved. Germline assignment: CDR1 KGHSH and CDR2 LQKENI. This CDR3 contains 16 residues. Trimming shortened V by 1 base and J by 1 base, and 13 bases separated the two germline ends. This chain's CDR3 is CASSPLVQGGNTEAFF. In nucleotides, the CDR3 is TGTGCCAGCTCACCACTTGTTCAAGGTGGGAACACTGAAGCTTTCTTT.

This clone came up once. The chain is built from TRBV4-2 and TRBJ1-5, with D possibly TRBD1 on 5 matching bases. This CDR3 spans 16 amino acids. With 4 bases removed from V and 5 bases from J, the gap between germline ends came to 18 bases. Germline V gene data show CDR1 as LGHNA and CDR2 as YNFKEQ. CDR3 DNA: TGTGCCAGCAGCCGCGGGACCGGGGGGAGTGATCAGCCCCAGCATTTT. Translating gives CASSRGTGGSDQPQHF.

The V call is TRBV28, the J call TRBJ1-2; 11 nucleotides align to TRBD1. Germline lookup yields CDR1 MDHEN and CDR2 SYDVKM. The CDR3 runs 16 residues. J gave up 8 bases and V 5 bases, and 13 bases lay outside the gene matches. This CDR3 is CASSPWTGGLMGGYTF. The DNA for the CDR3 is TGTGCCAGCAGTCCCTGGACAGGGGGCCTCATGGGGGGCTACACCTTC.

This chain links TRBV19 with TRBJ1-1; 9 nucleotides align to TRBD1. V dropped 5 bases and J dropped 1; count of bases not matched to a gene: 8. Per germline, CDR1 LNHDA and CDR2 SQIVND (reference sequence). This CDR3 region has 16 residues. Here the CDR3 DNA reads TGTGCCAGTAGTTCAACGTCGACAGGGGGGAACACTGAAGCTTTCTTT. Translated: CASSSTSTGGNTEAFF.

This sequence joins TRBV27 and TRBJ2-2; 7 positions agree with TRBD1. V lost 3 bases to trimming and J lost 3 bases; unmatched junction nucleotides: 7. CDR1 and CDR2 from the germline V gene are MNHEY and SMNVEV (reference sequence). The CDR3 consists of 16 residues. CDR3 sequence (DNA): TGTGCCAGCAGTTTGAGGCAGGGGGTTGACACCGGGGAGCTGTTTTTT. This encodes CASSLRQGVDTGELFF.

The chain couples TRBV9 to TRBJ1-6; possible D gene TRBD1, 6 bases. The CDR3 consists of 14 residues. Germline V gives CDR1 SGDLS, CDR2 YYNGEE. Trimming stripped 2 bases from V and 7 bases from J, with 10 bases between. CDR3 in amino acids: CASSVEQGNSPLHF. The CDR3 DNA reads as TGTGCCAGCAGCGTGGAACAGGGAAATTCACCCCTCCACTTT.